The following is a TCR beta chain sequence with its context. The antigen it binds to is not known. No per-base quality is available; no much larger clone lies one base away. The sample is drawn from a study of T cell responses to AZD1222 COVID-19 vaccine (dated by TCRdb to the early 2020s). General notes on the study: TCR sequencing covered over 230 trial participants: some 210 given two doses of AZD1222 and around 25 given two doses of MenACWY control vaccine. Trial participants were enrolled by age into subgroups of 18-55, 56-69 and 70-plus years, and around 150, 29 and 61 TCR-sequenced participants, respectively, were included in these subgroups.

The germline V and J ends show losses of 5 bases and 3 bases respectively, and no gene match explains 6 bases of the junction. According to the germline V gene (reference sequence), CDR1 reads LNHDA and CDR2 reads SQIVND. Including cysteine and phenylalanine, the CDR3 has 15 amino acids. Solely the CDR3 DNA is kept, with 45 bases framed from the first base. The CDR3 regions of human TCRbeta chains were subjected to immunosequencing. The original methods were these. TCRs in the repertoires were matched against a reference library of SARS-CoV-2-specific TCRs that had been generated with the MIRA antigen-specificity platform. Breadth was defined as the fraction of unique TCRs that were SARS-CoV-2-associated. Depth was defined as the fraction of total T cells that were SARS-CoV-2-associated. Using the MIRA data, each spike-specific TCR was assigned both to the spike region to which the TCR was reactive and to a CD4 or CD8 class. Log10-transformed breadth and depth values were compared by one-way ANOVA with Sidak's multiple comparisons tests. TCRdb retrieved this table from immuneACCESS and kept in-frame rearrangements only. Not all clones are present; in checked studies, unresolved V genes account for under half, and no reason is known for the remainder. The D gene and trimming were derived from the DNA, and the V and J assignments and clone size from that table. This sample comprises more than 70,000 clones, 91% of them detected only once. The biggest ten clones account for 25% to 30% of the sample.

The time point label of this sample denotes: about 28 days (+/-7) after the second vaccine dose. Because spike-specific TCR depth and breadth did not differ between the two schedules, AZD1222 recipients who got a second dose at roughly 4 weeks were pooled with those who got a second dose at roughly 12 weeks. Vaccinee samples came from UK trials COV001 and COV002, including a single-blind randomized controlled phase 2/3 trial of AZD1222 (ChAdOx1 nCoV-19) in healthy adults. For TCRbeta chain sequencing, PBMC samples were collected from trial participants at day 0 and at day 28 after the second dose. What the study reported, not specific to this receptor: Conclusions about previously exposed vaccinees are limited, since just a handful of AZD1222 recipients were seropositive for SARS-CoV-2 at baseline. Epitopes outside the regions mutated in the B.1.351 and B.1.1.7 variants were reportedly recognized by nearly half of the unique spike-specific TCRs. No day 14 peak-response samples were available, so repertoires were characterized only after the peak T cell response. Most participants were white British and females outnumbered males, and the authors suggested that clonal diversity may have been underestimated. The vaccine-associated CD4 TCRs covered the entire spike protein, and the dominant responses fell in regions 160-218 and 743-854. A significant rise in spike-specific TCR breadth and depth was observed after two AZD1222 doses relative to day 0 and relative to MenACWY recipients. The 56-69-year group was small, and its depth increase did not reach significance, likely because of low power.

The TCR sequence derives from an adult who received the AZD1222 COVID-19 vaccine. The chain joins TRBV19 to TRBJ1-2; 10 bases in between match TRBD1. The sequences come from peripheral blood, collected 28 days after the second AZD1222 dose. In nucleotide form, the sequence is TGTGCCAGTAGTCCCCCGACAGGGGGCTACTATGGCTACACCTTC. It encodes CASSPPTGGYYGYTF.